This TCR beta chain was identified during a study of shared clonotypes between healthy human individuals. TCRdb's copy holds only in-frame clones and misses some; the assay was immunoSEQ multiplex PCR. This sample has approximately 940,000 clones, with approximately 80% found just once. Looked up from germline, CDR1 is MNHNS and CDR2 is SASEGT. This CDR3 has 15 amino acids. The ends were cut back, 2 bases at V and 7 bases at J, with 15 bases in the middle. The sequenced sample was memory CD4+ T cells sorted from blood. Subset defined: CD45RA-negative fraction. This sequence joins TRBV6-1 and TRBJ1-3, with D uncertain. This receptor was identified in a man between 18 and 29 years old in good health. As DNA, the CDR3 is TGTGCCAGCAGTGAAAGGAGCCGGACGAGGAACACCATATATTTT. Translated, it gives CASSERSRTRNTIYF.